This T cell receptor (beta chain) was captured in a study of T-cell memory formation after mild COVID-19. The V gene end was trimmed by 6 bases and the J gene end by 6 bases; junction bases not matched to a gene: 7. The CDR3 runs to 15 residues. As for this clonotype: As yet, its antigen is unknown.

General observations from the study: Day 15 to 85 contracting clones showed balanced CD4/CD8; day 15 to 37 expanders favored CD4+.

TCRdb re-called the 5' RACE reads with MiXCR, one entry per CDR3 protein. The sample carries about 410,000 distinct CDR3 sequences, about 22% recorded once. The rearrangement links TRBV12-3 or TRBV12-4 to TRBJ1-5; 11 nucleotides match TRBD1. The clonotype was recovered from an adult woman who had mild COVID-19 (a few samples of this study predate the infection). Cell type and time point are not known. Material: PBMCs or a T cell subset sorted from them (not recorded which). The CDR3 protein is CASSLDRGLSQPQHF. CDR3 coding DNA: TGTGCCAGCAGCCTGGACAGGGGGCTTAGTCAGCCCCAGCATTTT.